The sequence of this T cell receptor beta chain was determined in a study of blood T cell repertoires in COVID-19. Study details: From the United States, Italy and Spain came samples of acute and convalescent COVID-19. PBMCs, B-cell-depleted T cells, or T cells were the source of the cDNA or gDNA that made up the material.

V dropped 2 bases and J dropped 1 base, with 7 bases sitting between them. CDR3 length: 14 amino acids. The V gene's germline CDR1 is SGDLS and CDR2 YYNGEE. TCRdb's copy holds only in-frame clones and misses some; the assay was immunoSEQ multiplex PCR. The sample lists fewer than 65,000 clones; just under 80% were seen once. Sequenced input: peripheral blood. This TCR was recovered from a human donor in a cohort sampled during active COVID-19. The J gene is TRBJ1-5, the V gene TRBV9; D is perhaps TRBD1 (5 bases). The CDR3 is CASSVGGSNQPQHF. The CDR3 nucleotides are TGTGCCAGCAGCGTGGGGGGGAGCAATCAGCCCCAGCATTTT.